This entry lists 32 T cell receptor beta chains sequenced from one sample in a study of shared clonotypes between healthy human individuals. TCRdb's copy holds only in-frame clones and misses some; the assay was immunoSEQ multiplex PCR. The sample has about 1 million clones; 60% to 80% are singletons. Source material: memory CD4+ T cells sorted from blood. The subset: CD45RA-negative fraction. The receptor set was obtained from a man between 18 and 29 years old in good health.

V is TRBV6-5 and J is TRBJ2-7; D is ambiguous. The V end lost 4 bases, the J end lost 1 base, and 8 bases lay between the germline ends. In germline, CDR1 is MNHEY, CDR2 SVGAGI. This CDR3 spans 13 amino acids. The CDR3 coding sequence is TGTGCCAGCAGTTCCCGCGGTTCCTACGAGCAGTACTTC. It translates to CASSSRGSYEQYF.

The rearrangement joins TRBV7-2 to TRBJ1-2, with 7 bases that match TRBD1. The CDR3 length is 13 residues. In germline, CDR1 is SGHTA, CDR2 FQGNSA. The J segment lost 8 bases and the V segment lost 5 bases, leaving 8 bases of the junction unmatched. Here the CDR3 reads CASSATGVEGYTF. The CDR3 DNA reads as TGTGCCAGCAGCGCAACAGGGGTAGAGGGCTACACCTTC.

The chain couples TRBV25-1 to TRBJ2-7, with 7 bases lining up with TRBD1. This CDR3 contains 14 residues. CDR1 is MGHDK, CDR2 SYGVNS, per germline. With 7 bases clipped from V and 3 bases from J, the junction kept 9 bases outside the gene matches. CDR3 in DNA: TGTGCCAGCACCTCCGGGACAGCAAACTACGAGCAGTACTTC. Translation: CASTSGTANYEQYF.

This clone turned up a few times. The chain has TRBV7-2 and TRBJ2-1; 13 bases map to TRBD2. CDR3 size: 15 residues. The germline CDR1 and CDR2 sequences are SGHTA and FQGNSA. V was pared by 5 bases and J by 9 bases, with 7 bases of the junction left unmatched. This CDR3 is CASSTGLAGSGEQFF. Here the CDR3 DNA reads TGTGCCAGCAGCACGGGACTAGCGGGATCTGGTGAGCAGTTCTTC. Looking up the rest from reference TRBV7-2 and TRBJ2-1 gives the full variable domain: GAGVSQSPSNKVTEKGKDVELRCDPISGHTALYWYRQSLGQGLEFLIYFQGNSAPDKSGLPSDRFSAERTGGSVSTLTIQRTQQEDSAVYLCASSTGLAGSGEQFFGPGTRLTVL.

This clone was detected only a few times. The rearrangement joins TRBV7-9 to TRBJ1-1; a possible D gene is TRBD1 (5 bases). Germline V gene lookup returns CDR1 SEHNR and CDR2 FQNEAQ (reference sequence). CDR3 length: 13 residues. V shed 2 bases and J shed 7 bases, with 11 bases lying between them. The CDR3 is CASSLSTEFEAFF. The CDR3 coding sequence is TGTGCCAGCAGCTTATCGACAGAGTTTGAAGCTTTCTTT.

Ten or more counts support this clone. This chain joins TRBV5-1 and TRBJ1-2; 12 nucleotides match TRBD1. Trimming at V came to 3 bases and at J to 4 bases, leaving 4 bases not matched to a gene. From germline, CDR1 is SGHRS and CDR2 YFSETQ. The CDR3 is 15 amino acids. CDR3 amino acids: CASSSGTGGVYGYTF. CDR3 in DNA: TGCGCCAGCAGCTCCGGGACAGGGGGCGTCTATGGCTACACCTTC. Looking up the rest from reference TRBV5-1 and TRBJ1-2 gives the full variable domain: KAGVTQTPRYLIKTRGQQVTLSCSPISGHRSVSWYQQTPGQGLQFLFEYFSETQRNKGNFPGRFSGRQFSNSRSEMNVSTLELGDSALYLCASSSGTGGVYGYTFGSGTRLTVV.

The rearrangement joins TRBV19 to TRBJ1-5; a possible D gene is TRBD1 (6 bases). This CDR3 is 15 amino acids long. CDR1 LNHDA and CDR2 SQIVND come from the germline V gene (reference sequence). V lost 5 bases and J 9 bases, leaving 20 bases between the germline ends. CDR3 sequence: CASSPRDTGIRPQHF. The CDR3 bases are TGTGCCAGTAGTCCCCGGGACACGGGGATCAGGCCCCAGCATTTT. Full variable domain (outside the CDR3, taken from reference TRBV19 and TRBJ1-5): DGGITQSPKYLFRKEGQNVTLSCEQNLNHDAMYWYRQDPGQGLRLIYYSQIVNDFQKGDIAEGYSVSREKKESFPLTVTSAQKNPTAFYLCASSPRDTGIRPQHFGDGTRLSIL.

The chain has TRBV18 and TRBJ2-7; a weak D match, TRBD2 (7 bases). This CDR3 contains 15 residues. Germline V gene lookup returns CDR1 KGHSH and CDR2 LQKENI. V was pared by 3 bases and J by 0 bases, with 12 bases between. The CDR3 loop reads CASSPSGGTSYEQYF. The CDR3, as DNA: TGTGCCAGCTCACCTTCGGGGGGCACCTCCTACGAGCAGTACTTC.

The chain uses TRBV27 and TRBJ2-1; 9 bases map to TRBD1. CDR1 is MNHEY and CDR2 is SMNVEV in the germline V gene (reference sequence). V shed 6 bases and J 0 bases; nucleotides not matched to a gene: 3. CDR3 length equals 15 residues. For the CDR3, the DNA is TGTGCCAGCAGACGGACAGGGGACTCCTACAATGAGCAGTTCTTC. Residues: CASRRTGDSYNEQFF.

The rearrangement links TRBV9 to TRBJ1-6; D may be TRBD1 (5 bases). CDR1 and CDR2 (germline): SGDLS, YYNGEE. The CDR3 spans 13 residues. Trimming took 4 bases from V and 9 from J, leaving 11 bases between them. The CDR3 is CASSQSGVSPLHF. DNA of the CDR3: TGTGCCAGCAGCCAATCGGGGGTTTCACCCCTCCACTTT.

This sequence joins TRBV4-1 and TRBJ2-3; tentatively, D is TRBD2 (5 bases). CDR1 is MGHRA and CDR2 is YSYEKL in the germline V gene. V dropped 1 base and J dropped 2 bases, with 7 bases sitting between them. The CDR3 has 14 residues. The CDR3 loop reads CASSQGRYTDTQYF. The CDR3 bases are TGCGCCAGCAGCCAAGGGAGGTACACAGATACGCAGTATTTT.

This chain's CDR3 is CASSFTGGHTGELFF. The DNA for the CDR3 is TGTGCCAGCAGTTTTACGGGGGGTCACACCGGGGAGCTGTTTTTT. J is TRBJ2-2 and V is TRBV6-5, with 7 bases matching TRBD2. Per germline, CDR1 MNHEY and CDR2 SVGAGI. This CDR3 has 15 amino acids. J lost 3 bases, V lost 4 bases, and 5 bases had no gene match.

This clone was detected ten times or more. The J gene is TRBJ2-1, the V gene TRBV19; TRBD1 matches 8 bases. V shed 4 bases and J 6 bases; nucleotides not matched to a gene: 8. Germline V CDR1 and CDR2: LNHDA, SQIVND (reference sequence). The CDR3 covers 15 residues. The CDR3 reads CASSTWTGSGNEQFF. The DNA for the CDR3 is TGTGCCAGTAGTACATGGACAGGGTCGGGCAATGAGCAGTTCTTC.

This chain connects TRBV12-1 to TRBJ2-2; whether TRBD2, the table's D call, matches the DNA was not checked. TRBV12-1 is a pseudogene segment. There are 15 residues in the CDR3. The CDR3 DNA reads as TGTGCCAGCAGCTTGTTCCCGGTTAACACCGGGGAGCTGTTTTTT. This encodes CASSLFPVNTGELFF.

This chain connects TRBV30 to TRBJ2-2, with D perhaps TRBD2 (6 bases). Germline assignment: CDR1 GTSNPN and CDR2 SVGIG (reference sequence). V lost 1 base and J lost 7, with 10 bases in between. The CDR3 consists of 13 residues. CDR3 nucleotides: TGTGCCTGGAGTGCCACTAGCAGCGGGGAGCTGTTTTTT. Amino acids: CAWSATSSGELFF.

The J gene is TRBJ2-7, the V gene TRBV27, with 9 bases fitting TRBD1. The CDR3 has 17 residues. V lost 1 base, J lost 4 bases, and 11 bases stayed unmatched. From germline, CDR1 is MNHEY and CDR2 SMNVEV (reference sequence). CDR3 bases: TGTGCCAGCAGTTTATTTTCCGGGACAGGGTCGTCTTACGAGCAGTACTTC. This sequence encodes CASSLFSGTGSSYEQYF.

CDR3 region: CASSDRARNTGELFF. In DNA form, the CDR3 reads TGTGCCAGCAGTGATCGGGCGAGGAACACCGGGGAGCTGTTTTTT. The chain is built from TRBV2 and TRBJ2-2; D is ambiguous. The CDR3 totals 15 residues. The germline CDR1 and CDR2 sequences are SNHLY and FYNNEI. Trimming left V 3 bases short and J 1 base short, with 9 bases between.

This sequence joins TRBV30 and TRBJ1-6, with no clear D. Germline CDR1 GTSNPN, CDR2 SVGIG (reference sequence). V lost 6 bases to trimming and J lost 5 bases, with 11 bases between them. The CDR3 runs 13 residues. CDR3 amino acids: CACHQANNSPLHF. The CDR3, as DNA: TGTGCCTGTCATCAGGCTAATAATTCACCCCTCCACTTT.

This clone occurred once. The rearrangement links TRBV7-6 to TRBJ2-5, with D possibly matching TRBD2 (6 bases). V was cut by 2 bases and J by 5 bases, with 12 bases left in between. In germline, CDR1 is SGHVS, CDR2 FNYEAQ. The CDR3 totals 14 residues. CDR3 sequence: CASSLLASRETQYF. CDR3 bases: TGTGCCAGCAGCTTACTAGCGTCTCGGGAGACCCAGTACTTC.

V and J are TRBV5-1 and TRBJ1-6; tentative D call: TRBD1 (6 bases). The CDR3 totals 17 residues. Germline loops: CDR1 SGHRS, CDR2 YFSETQ. The V and J ends lost 0 bases and 5 bases respectively, with 15 bases between them. Here the CDR3 DNA reads TGCGCCAGCAGCTTGGAAGTGTGGGGGACAAATAATTCACCCCTCCACTTT. It translates to CASSLEVWGTNNSPLHF. Using reference TRBV5-1 and TRBJ1-6 for the parts outside the CDR3, the full variable domain is KAGVTQTPRYLIKTRGQQVTLSCSPISGHRSVSWYQQTPGQGLQFLFEYFSETQRNKGNFPGRFSGRQFSNSRSEMNVSTLELGDSALYLCASSLEVWGTNNSPLHFGNGTRLTVT.

This clone was counted a few times. This sample includes further DNA sequences coding for the same CDR3. The V call is TRBV9, the J call TRBJ1-2; D is possibly TRBD1 (6 bases). The length of the CDR3 is 13 residues. V dropped 4 bases and J dropped 5 bases, with 12 bases sitting between them. The germline gives CDR1 SGDLS, CDR2 YYNGEE. DNA for the CDR3: TGTGCCAGCAGCCGAACAGGGAATTATGGCTACACCTTC. Translation gives CASSRTGNYGYTF.

V and J are TRBV18 and TRBJ1-1; 7 bases align to TRBD1. Looked up from germline, CDR1 is KGHSH and CDR2 is LQKENI. CDR3 size: 15 residues. Unmatched junction bases numbered 9, after V lost 3 bases and J lost 5 bases. As DNA, the CDR3 is TGTGCCAGCTCACCCCCCGACAGGGCGGGGACTGAAGCTTTCTTT. As protein: CASSPPDRAGTEAFF.

This clone occurred a few times. This chain connects TRBV18 to TRBJ2-1; D call uncertain. The germline CDR1 and CDR2 sequences are KGHSH and LQKENI. The CDR3 totals 14 residues. Trimming pared 3 bases from V and 7 bases from J, leaving 13 bases between. In DNA form, the CDR3 reads TGTGCCAGCTCACCGACCGTGGGCTGGAATGAGCAGTTCTTC. Translating gives CASSPTVGWNEQFF.

The chain employs TRBV4-1 and TRBJ2-1; 8 nucleotides match TRBD1. The CDR3 consists of 13 residues. Germline CDR1 MGHRA, CDR2 YSYEKL. J was trimmed by 6 bases and V by 3 bases; bases with no gene match: 1. The CDR3: CASSQTGVNEQFF. The CDR3 DNA reads TGCGCCAGCAGCCAGACAGGGGTCAATGAGCAGTTCTTC.

The chain links TRBV7-2 to TRBJ1-2, with D unresolved. CDR1 is SGHTA, CDR2 FQGNSA, per germline. V lost 5 bases and J 8 bases, leaving 15 bases between the germline ends. This CDR3 is 13 amino acids long. CDR3 in DNA: TGTGCCAGCAGCCGCCCGCAGTCGAGGGGCTACACCTTC. Residues: CASSRPQSRGYTF.

The chain links TRBV5-6 to TRBJ2-4; D uncertain. From germline, CDR1 is SGHDT and CDR2 YYEEEE. The CDR3 sequence is 15 residues long. The V end was cut by 2 bases, the J end by 0 bases, with 9 bases between. CDR3 region: CASSFGVLAKNIQYF. CDR3 in DNA: TGTGCCAGCAGCTTTGGGGTTTTAGCCAAAAACATTCAGTACTTC.

This clone was detected only a few times. The chain couples TRBV7-3 to TRBJ2-3; D is ambiguous. The germline V gene encodes CDR1 SGHTA and CDR2 FQGTGA. CDR3 length equals 14 residues. V was pared by 5 bases and J by 1 base, with 10 bases between. The CDR3 spells CASSGSGGTDTQYF. The DNA of the CDR3 is TGTGCCAGCAGCGGTTCTGGGGGCACAGATACGCAGTATTTT.

Points on this clone: Other DNA sequences in this specimen translate into the identical CDR3. The chain carries TRBV5-8 and TRBJ2-3; D call uncertain. Germline V CDR1 and CDR2: SGHTS, YDEGEE. The CDR3 is made up of 14 amino acids. Deletions cut 0 bases from V and 2 bases from J, with 7 bases between. The CDR3 DNA reads as TGTGCCAGCAGCTTGGACGGGTCCACAGATACGCAGTATTTT. This translates into CASSLDGSTDTQYF.

This chain uses TRBV5-1 with TRBJ1-3; D is ambiguous. The V end lost 3 bases, the J end lost 1 base, and 11 bases lay between the germline ends. The germline CDR1 and CDR2 sequences are SGHRS and YFSETQ. The length of the CDR3 is 15 residues. The CDR3 protein is CASSSPLGSGNTIYF. The CDR3 DNA reads TGCGCCAGCAGCTCCCCGCTGGGATCTGGAAACACCATATATTTT. Full variable domain (rest looked up from reference TRBV5-1 and TRBJ1-3): KAGVTQTPRYLIKTRGQQVTLSCSPISGHRSVSWYQQTPGQGLQFLFEYFSETQRNKGNFPGRFSGRQFSNSRSEMNVSTLELGDSALYLCASSSPLGSGNTIYFGEGSWLTVV.

The chain joins TRBV5-1 to TRBJ2-5, with a tentative D call TRBD2 (6 bases). Germline V gene data show CDR1 as SGHRS and CDR2 as YFSETQ. This CDR3 has 14 residues. V lost 4 bases to trimming and J lost 5 bases, with 15 bases between them. The CDR3 DNA follows: TGCGCCAGCAGCCTGGGGGAGGTGGTTGAGACCCAGTACTTC. Translation gives CASSLGEVVETQYF.

The V and J genes are TRBV5-4 and TRBJ1-2; no firm D call. Germline values: CDR1 SGHNT, CDR2 YYREEE (reference sequence). This CDR3 is built from 14 residues. V was shortened by 0 bases and J by 1 base, with 7 bases between the two germline ends. DNA for the CDR3: TGTGCCAGCAGCTTGGGGCGCGTTAACTATGGCTACACCTTC. Amino acid sequence: CASSLGRVNYGYTF.

This chain connects TRBV7-9 to TRBJ1-6, with no clear D. V lost 4 bases and J 10 bases, leaving 8 bases between the germline ends. This CDR3 has 12 residues. In germline, CDR1 is SEHNR, CDR2 FQNEAQ (reference sequence). CDR3 sequence reads: CASSWQVSPLHF. DNA of the CDR3: TGTGCCAGCAGCTGGCAGGTATCACCCCTCCACTTT.